These 16 T cell receptor beta chains were all obtained from the same sample, sequenced in a study of blood T cell repertoires in COVID-19. Libraries were prepared by immunoSEQ multiplex PCR; TCRdb keeps only in-frame clonotypes and omits some of them. The profile shows 150,000 to 200,000 clones, about four fifths of them singletons. The sequenced material came from peripheral blood. The receptors derive from a human donor in a cohort sampled during active COVID-19.

This rearrangement joins TRBV3-1 (or the pseudogene TRBV3-2) to TRBJ2-7; 8 bases fit TRBD1. With 8 bases clipped from V and 0 bases from J, the junction kept 6 bases outside the gene matches. This CDR3 spans 14 amino acids. CDR1 LGHDT and CDR2 YNNKEL come from the germline V gene (reference sequence). The CDR3 region is CASSGTGFSYEQYF. The CDR3 DNA follows: TGTGCCAGCTCCGGGACAGGATTCTCCTACGAGCAGTACTTC.

The rearrangement links TRBV18 to TRBJ1-2; D not resolved. Deletions cut 6 bases from V and 1 base from J, with 9 bases between. Germline V lookup: CDR1 KGHSH, CDR2 LQKENI. The CDR3 covers 13 residues. DNA for the CDR3: TGTGCCAGCTCCCTAATAAATAACTATGGCTACACCTTC. This sequence encodes CASSLINNYGYTF.

This clone appeared once. The chain links TRBV4-1 to TRBJ1-1; 8 bases line up with TRBD1. The CDR3 spans 16 residues. V dropped 0 bases and J dropped 0; count of bases not matched to a gene: 3. Per germline, CDR1 MGHRA and CDR2 YSYEKL. The DNA for the CDR3 is TGCGCCAGCAGCCAAGAGGGACAGGATATGAACACTGAAGCTTTCTTT. It translates to CASSQEGQDMNTEAFF.

This chain uses TRBV11-2 with TRBJ1-4; D is ambiguous. The CDR3 has 17 residues. Germline CDR1 reads SGHAT; CDR2 reads FQNNGV. Trimming removed 1 base from V and 3 bases from J, with 15 bases in between. The CDR3 coding sequence is TGTGCCAGCAGCTTAGCCTCCCCTCGAGTGCCTAATGAAAAACTGTTTTTT. Its protein is CASSLASPRVPNEKLFF.

The J gene is TRBJ1-3, the V gene TRBV12-5; D gene ambiguous. The CDR3 sequence is 12 residues long. CDR1 is LGHNT, CDR2 FRNRAP, per germline. Trimming pared 6 bases from V and 11 bases from J, leaving 14 bases between. The CDR3 bases are TGTGCTAGTGGAACAGCTTCGCGCCCCATATATTTT. It translates to CASGTASRPIYF.

This clone has only one observation. The CDR3 sequence is CASSLNRENTGELFF. In nucleotides, the CDR3 is TGCGCCAGCAGCTTGAACAGGGAAAACACCGGGGAGCTGTTTTTT. The chain links TRBV5-1 to TRBJ2-2; TRBD1 is a possible D gene (6 bases). This CDR3 has 15 residues. Germline CDR1 is SGHRS and CDR2 is YFSETQ. Trimming took off 1 base at V and 2 bases at J, with 9 bases between the two ends. The full variable domain, in which reference TRBV5-1 and TRBJ2-2 provide the parts outside the CDR3, is KAGVTQTPRYLIKTRGQQVTLSCSPISGHRSVSWYQQTPGQGLQFLFEYFSETQRNKGNFPGRFSGRQFSNSRSEMNVSTLELGDSALYLCASSLNRENTGELFFGEGSRLTVL.

The V and J genes are TRBV7-8 and TRBJ1-1; D unclear. V was shortened by 5 bases and J by 1 base, with 11 bases between the two germline ends. Germline CDR1 reads SGHVS; CDR2 reads FQNEAQ. This CDR3 contains 14 residues. CDR3 in amino acids: CASSSKDKNTEAFF. The CDR3 DNA reads as TGTGCCAGCAGCAGCAAAGATAAGAACACTGAAGCTTTCTTT.

This clone came up once. Relative to the germline gene, one junction end is altered; a read error may explain this. The chain employs TRBV2 and TRBJ1-2, with D unresolved. Germline CDR1 and CDR2: SNHLY and FYNNEI. The CDR3 is made up of 12 amino acids. CDR3 DNA sequence: TGTGCCAGCAGCGAAGGACTCGGGGGCTACACCTTC. Amino acids: CASSEGLGGYTF.

This clone was recorded once. CDR3 in DNA: TGTGCCAGCAGCTTAGAAGGGACAGGGGTATATGAAAAACTGTTTTTT. It yields the protein CASSLEGTGVYEKLFF. This rearrangement joins TRBV7-9 to TRBJ1-4, with 10 bases fitting TRBD1. Germline lookup yields CDR1 SEHNR and CDR2 FQNEAQ (reference sequence). The CDR3 totals 16 residues. The V segment lost 1 base and the J segment 6 bases; nucleotides outside the gene matches: 5.

This clone was found a few times. CDR3 protein: CTHGGRSYEQYF. The CDR3 coding sequence is TGTACCCATGGGGGCCGCTCCTACGAGCAGTACTTC. The chain has TRBV3-1 (or the pseudogene TRBV3-2) and TRBJ2-7; a possible D gene is TRBD1 (6 bases). This CDR3 contains 12 residues. Germline V lookup: CDR1 LGHDT, CDR2 YNNKEL (reference sequence).

This clone was observed a few times. This chain connects TRBV7-9 to TRBJ2-2; D not certain. V shed 3 bases and J shed 7 bases, with 3 bases lying between them. Germline-derived CDR1 and CDR2 are SEHNR and FQNEAQ (reference sequence). The CDR3 contains 11 residues. The CDR3 DNA follows: TGTGCCAGCAGCTTCATCGGGGAGCTGTTTTTT. Protein product: CASSFIGELFF.

CDR3 nucleotide sequence: TGCGCCAGCAGATCCGACACGGCCCCCTCCTACGAGCAGTACTTC. Protein: CASRSDTAPSYEQYF. This sequence joins TRBV5-1 and TRBJ2-7, with no clear D. The germline V and J ends were trimmed by 5 bases and 0 bases, with 15 bases remaining between them. The CDR3 contains 15 residues. Per the germline V gene, CDR1 is SGHRS and CDR2 is YFSETQ.

The V gene is TRBV5-1, the J gene TRBJ1-2, with D possibly TRBD1 on 6 matching bases. Trimming took 5 bases from V and 0 from J, leaving 11 bases between them. Germline assignment: CDR1 SGHRS and CDR2 YFSETQ. The CDR3 covers 14 residues. The CDR3 coding sequence is TGCGCCAGCAGAGAGGGGGTGGCTAACTATGGCTACACCTTC. Translating gives CASREGVANYGYTF. Using reference TRBV5-1 and TRBJ1-2 for the parts outside the CDR3, the full variable domain is KAGVTQTPRYLIKTRGQQVTLSCSPISGHRSVSWYQQTPGQGLQFLFEYFSETQRNKGNFPGRFSGRQFSNSRSEMNVSTLELGDSALYLCASREGVANYGYTFGSGTRLTVV.

The chain carries TRBV7-8 and TRBJ2-7; 8 bases match TRBD1. Germline loops: CDR1 SGHVS, CDR2 FQNEAQ. Trimming took 10 bases from V and 5 from J; bases not matched to a gene: 7. The CDR3 length is 12 residues. The CDR3 loop is CATQGAEDEQYF. CDR3 sequence (DNA): TGTGCCACCCAGGGGGCGGAGGACGAGCAGTACTTC.

This chain uses TRBV19 with TRBJ1-1; maybe TRBD1 (5 bases). The CDR3 is made up of 15 amino acids. Germline CDR1 LNHDA, CDR2 SQIVND (reference sequence). The ends were cut back, 6 bases at V and 0 bases at J, with 14 bases in the middle. The chain's CDR3 is CASSLDDSMNTEAFF. The CDR3 DNA sequence: TGTGCCAGTAGCCTCGATGACAGCATGAACACTGAAGCTTTCTTT.

The chain combines TRBV6-4 with TRBJ2-3; 10 bases match TRBD1. Germline lookup yields CDR1 MRHNA and CDR2 SNTAGT. CDR3 length equals 16 residues. V was pared by 2 bases and J by 1 base, with 3 bases of the junction left unmatched. CDR3 residues: CASSDDRGQGTDTQYF. CDR3 coding DNA: TGTGCCAGCAGTGACGACAGGGGGCAGGGCACAGATACGCAGTATTTT.